This entry describes one TCR beta chain. This sample is drawn from a study of regulatory T cells in long-lasting Graves disease. Regarding time point: newly diagnosed GD, antithyroid drugs for less than 3 months. The TCR library was prepared using RNA isolated from PBMCs. Germline V gene sequence: CDR1 SGHAT, CDR2 FQNNGV. The CDR3 runs 14 residues. V was clipped by 5 bases and J by 3 bases, with 13 bases between them. Arm-PCR of CDR3 regions and iRepertoire HTBI primers were used to build TCR beta libraries. TCRdb processed the multiplex PCR reads anew with MiXCR; each CDR3 protein has one entry. The repertoire includes about 400,000 distinct CDR3 sequences, roughly a sixth of them detected once, and roughly 20% sits in the top ten.

Sequencing was performed on peripheral blood mononuclear cells (PBMCs), taken at new diagnosis, from a patient treated with antithyroid drugs. The gene calls are TRBV11-2 and TRBJ1-2; no clear D. The sequence came from a female donor with Graves disease. The CDR3 bases are TGTGCCAGCAGCAGTGTCAGGTTGGACTATGGCTACACCTTC. Translating it yields CASSSVRLDYGYTF.